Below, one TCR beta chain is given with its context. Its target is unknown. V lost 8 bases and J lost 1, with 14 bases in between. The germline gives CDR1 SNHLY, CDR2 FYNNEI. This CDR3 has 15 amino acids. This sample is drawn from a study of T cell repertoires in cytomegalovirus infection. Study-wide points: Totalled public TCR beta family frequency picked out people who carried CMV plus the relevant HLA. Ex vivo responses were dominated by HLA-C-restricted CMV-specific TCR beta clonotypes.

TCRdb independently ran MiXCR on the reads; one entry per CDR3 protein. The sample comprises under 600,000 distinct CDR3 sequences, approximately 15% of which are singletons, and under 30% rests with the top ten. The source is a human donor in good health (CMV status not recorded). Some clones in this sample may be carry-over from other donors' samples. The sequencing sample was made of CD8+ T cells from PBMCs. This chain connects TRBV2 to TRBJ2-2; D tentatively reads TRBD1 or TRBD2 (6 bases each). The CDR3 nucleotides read TGTGCCAGCCTAGGAGGGGGAAAGAACACCGGGGAGCTGTTTTTT. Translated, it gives CASLGGGKNTGELFF.